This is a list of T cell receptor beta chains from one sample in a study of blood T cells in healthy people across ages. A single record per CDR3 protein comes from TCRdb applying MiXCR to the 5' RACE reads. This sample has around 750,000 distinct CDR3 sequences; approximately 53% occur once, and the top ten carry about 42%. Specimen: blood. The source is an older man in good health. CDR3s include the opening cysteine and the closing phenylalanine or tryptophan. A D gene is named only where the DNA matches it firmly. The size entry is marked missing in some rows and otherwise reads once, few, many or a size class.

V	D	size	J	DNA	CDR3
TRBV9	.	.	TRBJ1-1	TGTGCCAGCAGCGTAGGGGGGGCTGCGAACACTGAAGCTTTCTTT	CASSVGGAANTEAFF
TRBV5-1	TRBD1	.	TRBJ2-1	TGCGCCAGTCTATCCGGGACAGCGAACAATGAGCAGTTCTTC	CASLSGTANNEQFF
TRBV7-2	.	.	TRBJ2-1	TGTGCCAGCATCCCCTCCGACAGATACAATGAGCAGTTCTTC	CASIPSDRYNEQFF
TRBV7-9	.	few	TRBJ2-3	TGTGCCAGCAGCTTACGGCGGGTTAGCACAGATACGCAGTATTTT	CASSLRRVSTDTQYF
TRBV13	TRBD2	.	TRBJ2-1	TGTGCCAGCAGCGTAGGACTAGCGTTCGATGAGCAGTTCTTC	CASSVGLAFDEQFF
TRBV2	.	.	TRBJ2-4	TGTGCCAGCAGCGTAGAACACAGTATCTCAGGGTACTTC	CASSVEHSISGYF
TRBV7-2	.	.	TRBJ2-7	TGTGCCAGCAGCCAAAGCGGAGTGGGGACCTACGAGCAGTACTTC	CASSQSGVGTYEQYF
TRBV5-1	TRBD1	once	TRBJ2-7	TGCGCCAGCAGCGAGGGACAGTCCTGCGAGCAGTACTTC	CASSEGQSCEQYF
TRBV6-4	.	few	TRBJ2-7	TGTGCCAGCAATCCCGGATCAGGGTGCGAGCAGTACTTC	CASNPGSGCEQYF
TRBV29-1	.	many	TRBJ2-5	TGCAGCGTTGAACTAGCAGAGACCCAGTACTTC	CSVELAETQYF
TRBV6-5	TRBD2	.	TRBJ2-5	TGTGCCAGCAGTTCGGGGGGTGGCATTTCCGAAAAGACCCAGTACTTC	CASSSGGGISEKTQYF
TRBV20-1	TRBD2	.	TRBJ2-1	TGCAGTGCCCCCCCAAGTCGGGGGAGGGCCGCAGGGAACAATGAGCAGTTCTTC	CSAPPSRGRAAGNNEQFF
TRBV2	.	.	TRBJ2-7	TGTGCCAGCAGACCAGGGGCCAACTACGAGCAGTACTTC	CASRPGANYEQYF
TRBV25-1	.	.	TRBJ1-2	TGTGCCAGCAGTATGAGGGGGTATTGGGATGGCTACACCTTC	CASSMRGYWDGYTF
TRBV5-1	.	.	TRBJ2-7	TGCGCCAGCAGCTCCTGGATCTCTCTCGAGCAGTACTTC	CASSSWISLEQYF
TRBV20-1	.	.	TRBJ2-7	TGCAGTGCTAGTTCGGGACCGCGATTGTACTTC	CSASSGPRLYF
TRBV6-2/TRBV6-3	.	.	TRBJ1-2	TGTGCCAGCAGTTATGTGGTACGCAACTATGGCTACACCTTC	CASSYVVRNYGYTF
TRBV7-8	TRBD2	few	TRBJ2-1	TGTGCCAGCAGCTTAAGGCGGGAGGGCCCTCACAATGAGCAGTTCTTC	CASSLRREGPHNEQFF
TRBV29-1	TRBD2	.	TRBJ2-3	TGCAGCGTTGGTCCTAGCGGGACTGGTAACAGATACGCGTATTTT	CSVGPSGTGNRYAYF
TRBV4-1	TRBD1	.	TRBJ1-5	TGCGCCAGCAGGCCCGGGACAGGGATCAATCAGCCCCAGCATTTT	CASRPGTGINQPQHF
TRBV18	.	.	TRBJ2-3	TGTGCCAGCTCTCAACGGTCGAGCACAGATACGCAGTATTTT	CASSQRSSTDTQYF
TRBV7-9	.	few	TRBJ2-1	TGTGCCAGCAGCGGAAGGGACGGGGACAATGAGCAGTTCTTC	CASSGRDGDNEQFF
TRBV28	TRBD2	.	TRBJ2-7	TGTGCCAGCTCTACTAGGACTAGCGGAGCCTACGAGCAGTACTTC	CASSTRTSGAYEQYF
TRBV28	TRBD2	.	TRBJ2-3	TGTGCCAGCAGTCCCGTGGGGGGGAGGGCCGAAGATACGCAGTATTTT	CASSPVGGRAEDTQYF
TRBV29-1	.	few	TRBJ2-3	TGCAGCGTCCTTGGGAGCGGGACAGATACGCAGTATTTT	CSVLGSGTDTQYF
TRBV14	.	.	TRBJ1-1	TGTGCCAGCAGCCTCATCCTGGGGGCGAACACTGAAGCTTTCTTT	CASSLILGANTEAFF
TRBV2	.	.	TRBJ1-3	TGTGCCAGCAGTGAAGTGTCGGGGGAGTTCTCTGGAAACACCATATATTTT	CASSEVSGEFSGNTIYF
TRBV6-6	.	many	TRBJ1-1	TGTGCCAGCAGTTACTCGATTGGGATGGCCACTGAAGCTTTCTTT	CASSYSIGMATEAFF
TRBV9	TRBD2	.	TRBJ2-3	TGTGCCAGCAGCGTAGCGGGAGGCGGCACGAATACGCAGTATTTT	CASSVAGGGTNTQYF
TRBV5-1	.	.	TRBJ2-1	TGCGCTAGCTGGAGTATTGCCGATGAGCAGTTCTTC	CASWSIADEQFF
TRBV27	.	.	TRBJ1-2	TGTGCCAGCAGTTTAGTCTCGGGCGAATATGGCTACACCTTC	CASSLVSGEYGYTF
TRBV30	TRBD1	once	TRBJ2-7	TGTGCCTGGAGTCGACAGGGGGGGGTATGGTACTTC	CAWSRQGGVWYF
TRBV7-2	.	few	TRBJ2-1	TGTGCCAGCACCCTCGGGCAGAGCTACAATGAGCAGTTCTTC	CASTLGQSYNEQFF
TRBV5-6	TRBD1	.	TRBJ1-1	TGTGCCAGCAGCTTGGGGGGACAGGGGGCTTTCTTT	CASSLGGQGAFF
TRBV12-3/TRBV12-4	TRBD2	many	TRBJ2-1	TGTGCCAGCAGTTTAGAACTAGCGGGATACAATGAGCAGTTCTTC	CASSLELAGYNEQFF
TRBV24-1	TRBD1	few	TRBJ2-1	TGTGCCACCAGTGAGCACGGACAGGCCGGTGAGCAGTTCTTC	CATSEHGQAGEQFF
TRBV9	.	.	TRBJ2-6	TGTGCCAGCAGCGTAGCGGTCAGGGGAAAGGCGACCAACGTCCTGACTTTC	CASSVAVRGKATNVLTF
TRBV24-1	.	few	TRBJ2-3	TGTGCCACCCGACCGGGCAGCACAGATACGCAGTATTTT	CATRPGSTDTQYF
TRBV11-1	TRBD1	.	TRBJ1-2	TGTGCCAGCAGCAACCTACAGGGGTCCAACTATGGCTACACCTTC	CASSNLQGSNYGYTF
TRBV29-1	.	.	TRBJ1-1	TGCAGCGTCCGAGCGGGGACCACTGAAGCTTTCTTT	CSVRAGTTEAFF
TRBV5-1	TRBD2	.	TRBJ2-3	TGCGCCAGCAGCTCCCCGGGTAGCGGGAGCAGATACGCGTATTTT	CASSSPGSGSRYAYF
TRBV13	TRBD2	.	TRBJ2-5	TGTGCCAGCAGCTTCTGGACTAGCGGGAGAGAGACCCAGTACTTC	CASSFWTSGRETQYF
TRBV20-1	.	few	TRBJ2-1	TGCAGTGCTCCCCATCAAGGGGGGCGAAACTACAATGAGCAGTTCTTC	CSAPHQGGRNYNEQFF
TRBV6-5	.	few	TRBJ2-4	TGTGCCAGCAGTCGCGGTGGGGTCCTCCAAAACATTCAGTACTTC	CASSRGGVLQNIQYF
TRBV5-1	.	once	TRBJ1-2	TGCGCCAGCAGCGTGGTTACAGGGATGAGCTATGGCTACACCTTC	CASSVVTGMSYGYTF
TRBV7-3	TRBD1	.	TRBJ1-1	TGTGCCAGCAGCTCAGGGACAGGTCCAAAAGGGGCTGAAGCTTTCTTT	CASSSGTGPKGAEAFF
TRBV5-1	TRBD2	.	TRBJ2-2	TGCGCCAGCAGCTCGGGGACTAGCGGGTCCGGGGAGCTGTTTTTT	CASSSGTSGSGELFF
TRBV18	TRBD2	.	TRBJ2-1	TGTGCCAGCTCACCAAGGCTAGCGGGAGCCCCCTACAATGAGCAGTTCTTC	CASSPRLAGAPYNEQFF
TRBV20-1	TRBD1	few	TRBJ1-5	TGCAGTGCCGCGGCGACAGGGATTAGCAATCAGCCCCAGCATTTT	CSAAATGISNQPQHF
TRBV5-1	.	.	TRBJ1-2	TGCGCCAGCAGCTCACAAATACAGGGACGTCGAGGAAACTATGGCTACACCTTC	CASSSQIQGRRGNYGYTF